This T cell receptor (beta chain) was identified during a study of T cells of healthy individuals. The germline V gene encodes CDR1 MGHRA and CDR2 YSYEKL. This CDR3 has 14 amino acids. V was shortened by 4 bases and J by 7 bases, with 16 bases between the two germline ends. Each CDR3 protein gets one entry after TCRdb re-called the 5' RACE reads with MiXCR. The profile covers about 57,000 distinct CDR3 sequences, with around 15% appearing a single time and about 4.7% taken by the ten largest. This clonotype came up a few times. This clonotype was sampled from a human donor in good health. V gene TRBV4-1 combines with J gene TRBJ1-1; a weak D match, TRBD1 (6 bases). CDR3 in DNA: TGCGCCAGCAGCCGTCGGACAGTTGAAGTTGAAGCTTTCTTT. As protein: CASSRRTVEVEAFF.